Below are 2 T cell receptor beta chains sequenced from a single sample in a study of blood T cell repertoires in COVID-19. Only in-frame clones appear in the TCRdb table, and some are missing; sequencing was by immunoSEQ multiplex PCR. The table shows 30,000 to 45,000 clones, with about three quarters occurring only once. Sequenced material: peripheral blood. The receptors were sampled from a man in his 60s with active COVID-19.

The chain joins TRBV18 to TRBJ1-2; D may be TRBD1 (5 bases). The germline V gene encodes CDR1 KGHSH and CDR2 LQKENI. The V and J ends lost 4 bases and 2 bases respectively, with 8 bases between them. The CDR3 totals 13 residues. The CDR3 here is CASSQDRNYGYTF. The CDR3 nucleotides are TGTGCCAGCTCACAAGACAGAAACTATGGCTACACCTTC.

The CDR3 reads CASSPGPHNEQFF. The CDR3 region has the DNA TGTGCCAGCAGCCCTGGCCCTCACAATGAGCAGTTCTTC. V is TRBV11-2 and J is TRBJ2-1; D gene uncertain. In germline, CDR1 is SGHAT, CDR2 FQNNGV. This CDR3 is built from 13 residues. Trimming left V 5 bases short and J 5 bases short, with 10 bases between.